This TCR beta chain was identified in a study of vaccination effects on CD4 cells after COVID-19. Study-wide results and limits: Late post-vaccination samples showed marked contraction of infection- and vaccine-induced clones.

A note on this clone: The antigen remains unidentified.

This CDR3 spans 17 amino acids. Trimming left V 4 bases short and J 4 bases short, with 20 bases between. Germline CDR1 and CDR2: KGHDR and SFDVKD. The repertoire was sequenced with immunoSEQ multiplex PCR; TCRdb's copy has only in-frame clones and lacks some. This table holds tens of thousands of clones, about 81% found once. Ahead of sequencing, the ViraFEST assay grew antigen-specific CD4+ T cells using viral peptide pools. Subsequent to less than 13 days of culture, CD4+ T cells were isolated. Each participant was administered two doses of either the BNT162b2 or the mRNA-1273 vaccine. Half-medium exchanges with IL-2 medium took place on days 3 and 7.

The source of this sequence is a human donor who received a COVID-19 vaccine. Sequencing used CD4+ T cells from PBMCs cultured with HCoV-229E spike peptides, obtained after COVID-19 vaccination. The chain carries TRBV24-1 and TRBJ2-3, with a tentative D call TRBD1 (7 bases). CDR3 protein: CATSDPGGGGFSDTQYF. CDR3 coding DNA: TGTGCCACCAGTGACCCCGGTGGAGGGGGCTTTTCAGATACGCAGTATTTT.